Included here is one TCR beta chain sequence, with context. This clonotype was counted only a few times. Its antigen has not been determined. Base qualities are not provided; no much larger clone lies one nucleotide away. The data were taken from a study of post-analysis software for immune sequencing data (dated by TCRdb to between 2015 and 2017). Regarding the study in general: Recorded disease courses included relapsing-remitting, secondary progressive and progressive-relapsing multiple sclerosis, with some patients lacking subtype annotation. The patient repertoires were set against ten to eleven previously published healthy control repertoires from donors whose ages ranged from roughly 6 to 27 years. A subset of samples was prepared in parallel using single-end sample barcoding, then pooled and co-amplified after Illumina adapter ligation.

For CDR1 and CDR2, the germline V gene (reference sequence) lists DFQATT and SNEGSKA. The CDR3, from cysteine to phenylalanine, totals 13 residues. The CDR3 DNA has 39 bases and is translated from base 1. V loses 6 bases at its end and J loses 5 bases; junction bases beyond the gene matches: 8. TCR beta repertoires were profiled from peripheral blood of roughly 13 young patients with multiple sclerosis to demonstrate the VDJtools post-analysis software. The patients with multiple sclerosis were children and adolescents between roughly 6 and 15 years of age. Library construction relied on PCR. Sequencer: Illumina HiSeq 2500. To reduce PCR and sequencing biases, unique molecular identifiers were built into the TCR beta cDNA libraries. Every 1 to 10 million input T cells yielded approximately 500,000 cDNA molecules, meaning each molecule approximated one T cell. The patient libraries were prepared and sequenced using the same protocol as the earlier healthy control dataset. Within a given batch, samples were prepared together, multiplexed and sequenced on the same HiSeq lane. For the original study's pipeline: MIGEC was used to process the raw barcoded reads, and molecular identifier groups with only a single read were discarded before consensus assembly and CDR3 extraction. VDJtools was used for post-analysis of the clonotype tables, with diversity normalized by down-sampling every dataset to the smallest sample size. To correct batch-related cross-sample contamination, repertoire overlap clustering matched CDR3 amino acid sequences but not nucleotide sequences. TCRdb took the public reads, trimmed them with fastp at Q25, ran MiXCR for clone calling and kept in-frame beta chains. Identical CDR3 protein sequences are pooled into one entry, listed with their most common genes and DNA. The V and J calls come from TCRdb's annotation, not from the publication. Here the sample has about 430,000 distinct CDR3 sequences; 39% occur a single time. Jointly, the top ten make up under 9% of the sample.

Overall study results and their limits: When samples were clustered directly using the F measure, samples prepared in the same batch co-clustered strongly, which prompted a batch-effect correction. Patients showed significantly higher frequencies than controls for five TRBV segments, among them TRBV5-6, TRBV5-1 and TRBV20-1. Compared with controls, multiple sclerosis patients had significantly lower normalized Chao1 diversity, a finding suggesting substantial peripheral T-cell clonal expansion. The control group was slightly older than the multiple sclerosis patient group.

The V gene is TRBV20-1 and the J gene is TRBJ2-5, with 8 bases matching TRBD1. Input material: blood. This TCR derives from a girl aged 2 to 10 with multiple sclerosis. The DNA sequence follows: TGCAGTGCAAAATCAGGGGGCGAGGAGACCCAGTACTTC. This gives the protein CSAKSGGEETQYF.